The text below deals with one TCR beta chain. Its antigen is still unknown. The study ran its PCR with 60 Vbeta and 13 Jbeta primers. Using immunoSEQ multiplex PCR, the repertoire was profiled, and TCRdb retains in-frame clones only, with some absent. In the table there are roughly 110,000 clones, around 77% of which are singletons. This record belongs to a study of cytomegalovirus exposure and HLA in healthy donors. For the study at large: The Caucasian-associated ancestry cluster contained roughly four fifths of the 300 to 450 genotyped donors.

The study, taken as a whole, reports: Fewer than 200 TCR beta chains were listed as cytomegalovirus-associated. A later analysis showed that HLA-associated TCR beta chains had undergone more clonal expansion than equally common others.

Germline V gene sequence: CDR1 GTSNPN, CDR2 SVGIG (reference sequence). The CDR3 spans 12 residues. Healthy bone marrow donors supplied every sample. This sequence was found in a male donor in good health and CMV-seronegative. The sequenced sample consisted of PBMCs. V and J are TRBV30 and TRBJ2-5, with D tentatively TRBD1 (6 bases). The end of the DNA is better explained by TRBJ2-7, so the J call may be wrong. This CDR3 is CAWSEGVHEQYF. CDR3 coding DNA: TGTGCCTGGAGTGAGGGGGTCCACGAGCAGTACTTC.